The clone carrying this TCR beta chain showed up just once. Its antigen remains unidentified. V lost 2 bases to trimming and J lost 13 bases; unmatched junction nucleotides: 11. Germline V gene lookup returns CDR1 MNHEY and CDR2 SVGAGI. The CDR3 sequence is 15 residues long. The data derive from a study of vaccination effects on CD4 cells after COVID-19. Notes on the study in general: Long after vaccination, the clones induced by infection and by vaccine shrank markedly in size. Only 1 of 255 vaccine-induced clones from healthy vaccinees cross-reacted with common cold coronaviruses.

Generated by immunoSEQ multiplex PCR, the TCRdb table keeps only in-frame clones and is missing some. The data hold 40,000 to 50,000 clones, with 55% to 75% observed a single time. ViraFEST expansion of antigen-specific CD4+ T cells with viral peptide pools preceded sequencing. Culture lasted roughly 9 days before CD4+ T cell isolation. The healthy vaccine recipients, who had no prior SARS-CoV-2 infection, showed negative nucleocapsid antibodies. Every well got a few million PBMC, which were grown with roughly 9.5 IU/ml IL-2 and about 9.7 ug/ml peptides. Days 3 and 7 were when half the medium was replaced with IL-2 medium.

This chain joins TRBV6-5 and TRBJ1-4; 9 bases line up with TRBD1. This specimen was CD4+ T cells from PBMCs cultured with HCoV-OC43 spike peptides, taken before COVID-19 vaccination. Documented subset: HCoV-OC43 spike overlapping peptide pool stimulation. The receptor was derived from a human donor who received a COVID-19 vaccine. The CDR3 DNA reads TGTGCCAGCAGTTACCAACCACAGGGGGCGGAGGGACTGTTTTTT. This translates into CASSYQPQGAEGLFF.